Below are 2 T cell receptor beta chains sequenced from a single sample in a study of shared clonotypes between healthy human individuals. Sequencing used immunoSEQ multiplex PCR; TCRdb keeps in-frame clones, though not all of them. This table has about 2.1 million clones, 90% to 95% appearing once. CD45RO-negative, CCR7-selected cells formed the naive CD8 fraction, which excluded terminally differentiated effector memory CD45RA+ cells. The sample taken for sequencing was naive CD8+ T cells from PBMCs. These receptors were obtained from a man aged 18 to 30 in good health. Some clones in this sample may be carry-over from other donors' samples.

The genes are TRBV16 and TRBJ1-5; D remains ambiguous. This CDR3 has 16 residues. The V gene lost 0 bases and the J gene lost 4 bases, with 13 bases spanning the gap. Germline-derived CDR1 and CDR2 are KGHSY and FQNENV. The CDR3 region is CASSQSNGVFNQPQHF. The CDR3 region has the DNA TGTGCCAGCAGCCAATCGAACGGGGTTTTTAATCAGCCCCAGCATTTT.

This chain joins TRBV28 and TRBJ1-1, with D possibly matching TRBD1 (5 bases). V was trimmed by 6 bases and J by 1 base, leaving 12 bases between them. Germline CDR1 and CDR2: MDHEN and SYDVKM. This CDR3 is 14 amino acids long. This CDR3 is CASRHTQGNTEAFF. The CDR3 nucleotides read TGTGCCAGCAGGCATACTCAGGGGAACACTGAAGCTTTCTTT. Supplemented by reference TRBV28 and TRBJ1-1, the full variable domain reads DVKVTQSSRYLVKRTGEKVFLECVQDMDHENMFWYRQDPGLGLRLIYFSYDVKMKEKGDIPEGYSVSREKKERFSLILESASTNQTSMYLCASRHTQGNTEAFFGQGTRLTVV.